These 24 T cell receptor beta chains share one sample of origin, sequenced in a study of monozygotic twins with inflammatory bowel disease. From the 5' RACE reads, TCRdb lists one entry per CDR3 protein and no DNA. The sample data list tens of thousands of distinct CDR3 sequences. The sequenced material came from blood. The receptors derive from a human donor with ulcerative colitis or Crohn's disease, or a healthy co-twin of an affected twin (not recorded which).

The gene calls are TRBV6-1 and TRBJ1-1. Germline CDR1 is MNHNS and CDR2 is SASEGT. The CDR3 length is 11 residues. The CDR3 spells CASLRGSEAFF.

This chain links TRBV5-1 with TRBJ2-1. The CDR3 covers 14 residues. CDR1 and CDR2 from the germline V gene are SGHRS and YFSETQ. The CDR3 loop reads CASSLAEVGNEQFF. Based on the CDR3 plus reference TRBV5-1 and TRBJ2-1, the full variable domain is KAGVTQTPRYLIKTRGQQVTLSCSPISGHRSVSWYQQTPGQGLQFLFEYFSETQRNKGNFPGRFSGRQFSNSRSEMNVSTLELGDSALYLCASSLAEVGNEQFFGPGTRLTVL.

The chain links TRBV5-1 to TRBJ1-1; the D call from TCRdb, TRBD1, cannot be confirmed without DNA. Germline V CDR1 and CDR2: SGHRS, YFSETQ. The CDR3 length is 18 residues. Here the CDR3 reads CASSLAGPQVGMNTEAFF.

V and J are TRBV7-9 and TRBJ1-1. The CDR3 extends over 11 amino acids. CDR1 and CDR2 (germline): SEHNR, FQNEAQ (reference sequence). The CDR3 loop reads CASSWYPEAFF.

The chain uses TRBV12-2 and TRBJ1-2; lacking DNA, the TRBD1 call made by TCRdb goes unchecked. TRBV12-2 has pseudogene status. The CDR3 length is 19 residues. The CDR3 protein is CASRFPPAGQEEVLYGYTF.

V and J are TRBV5-1 and TRBJ2-1; with no DNA, the TCRdb D assignment of TRBD1 cannot be verified. Germline V CDR1 and CDR2: SGHRS, YFSETQ. CDR3 length equals 14 residues. Here the CDR3 reads CASSLGQGPNEQFF. Filled out from reference TRBV5-1 and TRBJ2-1, the complete variable domain reads KAGVTQTPRYLIKTRGQQVTLSCSPISGHRSVSWYQQTPGQGLQFLFEYFSETQRNKGNFPGRFSGRQFSNSRSEMNVSTLELGDSALYLCASSLGQGPNEQFFGPGTRLTVL.

This rearrangement joins TRBV19 to TRBJ1-1. CDR1 is LNHDA, CDR2 SQIVND, per germline (reference sequence). The CDR3 covers 15 residues. The CDR3 region is CASSAGASQNTEAFF.

This sequence joins TRBV5-1 and TRBJ2-3; the TCRdb call, TRBD2, lacks DNA for checking. The CDR3 extends over 15 amino acids. Looked up from germline, CDR1 is SGHRS and CDR2 is YFSETQ. This CDR3 reads CASSTDLGRADTQYF.

The V call is TRBV7-9, the J call TRBJ1-2. CDR1 is SEHNR and CDR2 is FQNEAQ in the germline V gene (reference sequence). The CDR3 is made up of 14 amino acids. The CDR3 is CASSLDVKHDGYTF.

The CDR3 region is CASRRTTEDYGYTF. The V gene is TRBV2, the J gene TRBJ1-2. The CDR3 covers 14 residues. Germline CDR1 reads SNHLY; CDR2 reads FYNNEI. The entire variable domain, with the rest obtained from reference TRBV2 and TRBJ1-2, is as follows: EPEVTQTPSHQVTQMGQEVILRCVPISNHLYFYWYRQILGQKVEFLVSFYNNEISEKSEIFDDQFSVERPDGSNFTLKIRSTKLEDSAMYFCASRRTTEDYGYTFGSGTRLTVV.

The gene calls are TRBV15 and TRBJ2-7; TCRdb proposes TRBD1, but this gene call is untestable without DNA. This CDR3 is 16 amino acids long. The germline V gene encodes CDR1 LNHNV and CDR2 YYDKDF (reference sequence). The chain's CDR3 is CATSRDLSYRSYEQYF. The full variable domain, with the rest looked up from reference TRBV15 and TRBJ2-7, is DAMVIQNPRYQVTQFGKPVTLSCSQTLNHNVMYWYQQKSSQAPKLLFHYYDKDFNNEADTPDNFQSRRPNTSFCFLDIRSPGLGDTAMYLCATSRDLSYRSYEQYFGPGTRLTVT.

The CDR3 loop reads CASSLAGRGMSYEQYF. This chain connects TRBV5-5 to TRBJ2-7; the D gene TCRdb calls, TRBD1, cannot be checked with no DNA. This CDR3 is 16 amino acids long. Germline V gene data show CDR1 as SGHKS and CDR2 as YYEKEE (reference sequence).

This rearrangement joins TRBV6-2 or TRBV6-3 to TRBJ2-2; checking the TCRdb D call of TRBD2 is not possible without DNA. The CDR3 has 20 residues. Looked up from germline, CDR1 is MNHEY and CDR2 is SVGEGT. CDR3 loop: CASSYCGGPMRLGVTGELFF.

The genes are TRBV7-2 and TRBJ2-1; lacking DNA, the TRBD1 call made by TCRdb goes unchecked. Germline CDR1 SGHTA, CDR2 FQGNSA. This CDR3 is 16 amino acids long. The CDR3 here is CASSTRPQGRYNEQFF.

The chain employs TRBV15 and TRBJ2-3. The CDR3 runs to 15 residues. The germline CDR1 and CDR2 sequences are LNHNV and YYDKDF (reference sequence). CDR3 region: CATSRVRPGTDTQYF.

The CDR3 sequence: CSARWDFPSSYEQYF. The rearrangement links TRBV20-1 to TRBJ2-7; TCRdb's D gene call, TRBD2, goes unchecked for lack of DNA. The V gene's germline CDR1 is DFQATT and CDR2 SNEGSKA (reference sequence). This CDR3 comprises 15 residues.

V usage is TRBV7-7 and J usage is TRBJ2-2; the D gene TCRdb calls, TRBD2, cannot be checked with no DNA. Germline V lookup: CDR1 SSHAT, CDR2 FNYEAQ (reference sequence). The CDR3 spans 15 residues. Here the CDR3 reads CASSPAGLPTGELFF.

The V call is TRBV7-2, the J call TRBJ2-3; no DNA is available, so the TRBD2 call from TCRdb remains unchecked. The CDR3 loop spans 15 amino acids. Germline assignment: CDR1 SGHTA and CDR2 FQGNSA. The CDR3: CASSLVAGAGDTQYF. Together with reference TRBV7-2 and TRBJ2-3, the CDR3 gives the full variable domain: GAGVSQSPSNKVTEKGKDVELRCDPISGHTALYWYRQSLGQGLEFLIYFQGNSAPDKSGLPSDRFSAERTGGSVSTLTIQRTQQEDSAVYLCASSLVAGAGDTQYFGPGTRLTVL.

This chain uses TRBV5-4 with TRBJ1-5. The germline gives CDR1 SGHNT, CDR2 YYREEE (reference sequence). The CDR3 extends over 15 amino acids. The CDR3 protein is CASSLAGTYPQPQHF.

The genes are TRBV3-1 and TRBJ2-1; TCRdb outputs TRBD2, but without DNA this stays unchecked. The CDR3 totals 17 residues. Germline V gives CDR1 LGHDT, CDR2 YNNKEL (reference sequence). The chain's CDR3 is CASSQGLLAGGYGEQFF.

V and J are TRBV7-3 and TRBJ2-2; without DNA, the TCRdb call of TRBD1 cannot be checked. Germline V gene sequence: CDR1 SGHTA, CDR2 FQGTGA. The CDR3 runs 17 residues. CDR3 residues: CASSLGARDSQTGELFF.

V and J are TRBV7-9 and TRBJ2-7; TCRdb's D gene call, TRBD2, goes unchecked for lack of DNA. In germline, CDR1 is SEHNR, CDR2 FQNEAQ (reference sequence). This CDR3 has 16 residues. CDR3 region: CASSPPPGSGTYEQYF.

The CDR3 is CASSQRVNTEAFF. The chain employs TRBV9 and TRBJ1-1. The CDR3 extends over 13 amino acids. Germline CDR1 and CDR2: SGDLS and YYNGEE.

This chain joins TRBV3-1 and TRBJ2-1; the D call from TCRdb, TRBD1, cannot be confirmed without DNA. The CDR3 is made up of 14 amino acids. Germline values: CDR1 LGHDT, CDR2 YNNKEL (reference sequence). CDR3 sequence reads: CASSRPYSGNEQFF.